Following are 23 T cell receptor beta chains from one sample sequenced in a study of cytomegalovirus exposure and HLA in healthy donors. Profiled with immunoSEQ multiplex PCR; TCRdb holds only in-frame clones, not every one. The data hold 100,000 to 150,000 clones, with approximately 95% observed a single time. Input material: PBMCs. These receptors all stem from a man between 18 and 35 years old in good health and CMV-seronegative.

The chain links TRBV20-1 to TRBJ2-1, with D possibly TRBD2 on 6 matching bases. V lost 1 base and J 13 bases, leaving 11 bases between the germline ends. The CDR3 consists of 11 residues. Germline V gene data show CDR1 as DFQATT and CDR2 as SNEGSKA (reference sequence). CDR3 sequence reads: CSARVAVAQFF. CDR3 nucleotides: TGCAGTGCTAGAGTAGCGGTCGCACAGTTCTTC.

J is TRBJ2-5 and V is TRBV6-6, with 9 bases matching TRBD1. V lost 5 bases to trimming and J lost 4 bases; unmatched junction nucleotides: 5. CDR3 size: 14 residues. Germline CDR1 and CDR2: MNHNY and SVGAGI (reference sequence). The CDR3 here is CASSIGTGSETQYF. The CDR3 DNA reads as TGTGCCAGCAGTATCGGGACAGGGTCAGAGACCCAGTACTTC.

This clone has a single count. J is TRBJ1-3 and V is TRBV5-6; TRBD1 matches 8 bases. The CDR3 is 15 residues long. The V segment lost 4 bases and the J segment 0 bases; nucleotides outside the gene matches: 3. In germline, CDR1 is SGHDT, CDR2 YYEEEE. The CDR3 DNA reads TGTGCCAGCAGCCCCGGGACAGGCTCTGGAAACACCATATATTTT. Translation: CASSPGTGSGNTIYF.

J is TRBJ2-7 and V is TRBV28, with a tentative D call TRBD2 (5 bases). Trimming took 7 bases from V and 2 from J, leaving 15 bases between them. This CDR3 has 14 amino acids. The germline CDR1 and CDR2 sequences are MDHEN and SYDVKM. In nucleotides, the CDR3 is TGTGCCAGCAACCCTTTCGGGGTTACCTACGAGCAGTACTTC. The encoded protein is CASNPFGVTYEQYF.

V usage is TRBV6-5 and J usage is TRBJ2-7; 11 bases fit TRBD1. Germline trimming cut 8 bases from V and 3 bases from J; bases unmatched to any gene: 6. Germline V gives CDR1 MNHEY, CDR2 SVGAGI. There are 14 residues in the CDR3. DNA for the CDR3: TGTGCCAGCGGAATGGGACAGGGGGTCTACGAGCAGTACTTC. Translation gives CASGMGQGVYEQYF.

V and J are TRBV28 and TRBJ2-7, with 10 bases matching TRBD1. The CDR3 loop spans 14 amino acids. J lost 6 bases, V lost 6 bases, and 8 bases had no gene match. The germline V gene has CDR1 MDHEN and CDR2 SYDVKM. CDR3 nucleotides: TGTGCCAGCAGACCCTCCGGGGACAGGGGCGAGCAGTACTTC. This gives the protein CASRPSGDRGEQYF.

This chain connects TRBV5-1 to TRBJ2-6; D is ambiguous. This CDR3 is 15 amino acids long. CDR1 is SGHRS, CDR2 YFSETQ, per germline. Between the trimmed V and J ends, which lost 1 base and 0 bases, there was a span of 5 bases. CDR3: CASSLWASGANVLTF. The CDR3 DNA follows: TGCGCCAGCAGCTTGTGGGCCTCTGGGGCCAACGTCCTGACTTTC.

This rearrangement joins TRBV28 to TRBJ1-5; D possibly corresponds to TRBD1 (6 bases). The CDR3 covers 15 residues. The V gene's germline CDR1 is MDHEN and CDR2 SYDVKM. V was clipped by 5 bases and J by 8 bases, with 19 bases between them. The CDR3 spells CASSPQGQGGKPQHF. DNA of the CDR3: TGTGCCAGCAGTCCCCAGGGACAAGGAGGTAAGCCCCAGCATTTT. Complete variable domain (other parts from reference TRBV28 and TRBJ1-5): DVKVTQSSRYLVKRTGEKVFLECVQDMDHENMFWYRQDPGLGLRLIYFSYDVKMKEKGDIPEGYSVSREKKERFSLILESASTNQTSMYLCASSPQGQGGKPQHFGDGTRLSIL.

The V and J genes are TRBV6-6 and TRBJ1-2; TRBD1 agrees at 12 bases. This CDR3 is 16 amino acids long. Per the germline V gene, CDR1 is MNHNY and CDR2 is SVGAGI (reference sequence). Trimming removed 5 bases from V and 4 bases from J; junction bases left unmatched: 8. As DNA, the CDR3 is TGTGCCAGCAGTGTACCCGGGACAGGGGGCCCCTATGGCTACACCTTC. This sequence encodes CASSVPGTGGPYGYTF.

V and J are TRBV28 and TRBJ2-5; D may be TRBD1 (6 bases). Germline V gene data show CDR1 as MDHEN and CDR2 as SYDVKM. V lost 3 bases, J lost 4 bases, and 12 bases lay in between. The CDR3 length is 14 residues. The DNA of the CDR3 is TGTGCCAGCAGTTTGAGGGGGAGAGGAGAGACCCAGTACTTC. Translated: CASSLRGRGETQYF.

J is TRBJ2-3 and V is TRBV14; no definite D call. Germline V gene sequence: CDR1 SGHDN, CDR2 FVKESK. The V end was cut by 6 bases, the J end by 2 bases, with 3 bases between. This CDR3 is built from 11 residues. The CDR3 nucleotides are TGTGCCAGCAGACTCACAGATACGCAGTATTTT. Translation gives CASRLTDTQYF.

This sequence joins TRBV29-1 and TRBJ2-1; 13 bases agree with TRBD2. After removal of 7 bases from V and 7 bases from J, the junction contained 4 bases not matched to a gene. The CDR3 totals 13 residues. Looked up from germline, CDR1 is SQVTM and CDR2 is ANQGSEA. The CDR3 protein is CSAGLAGVNEQFF. The CDR3 DNA reads as TGCAGCGCCGGACTAGCGGGAGTTAATGAGCAGTTCTTC.

The V and J genes are TRBV27 and TRBJ2-7, with 11 bases that match TRBD2. The CDR3 contains 14 residues. Looked up from germline, CDR1 is MNHEY and CDR2 is SMNVEV (reference sequence). V lost 6 bases, J lost 3 bases, and 4 bases stayed unmatched. In DNA, the CDR3 is TGTGCCAGCAGCCTCGGGACTAGCGGCTACGAGCAGTACTTC. Translation: CASSLGTSGYEQYF.

The rearrangement uses TRBV10-3 and TRBJ1-1; D not resolved. The germline CDR1 and CDR2 sequences are ENHRY and SYGVKD. The CDR3 extends over 13 amino acids. The ends were cut back, 4 bases at V and 7 bases at J, with 13 bases in the middle. CDR3 bases: TGTGCCATCAGTGGGCCCGACGGAGATGAAGCTTTCTTT. Its protein is CAISGPDGDEAFF.

In DNA, the CDR3 is TGTGCCAGCAGCCCGGACTTTCAAGAGACCCAGTACTTC. The encoded protein is CASSPDFQETQYF. The genes are TRBV5-6 and TRBJ2-5, with D possibly matching TRBD2 (5 bases). Germline V lookup: CDR1 SGHDT, CDR2 YYEEEE. The CDR3 length is 13 residues. V lost 4 bases and J 2 bases, leaving 9 bases between the germline ends. Using reference TRBV5-6 and TRBJ2-5 for the parts outside the CDR3, the full variable domain is DAGVTQSPTHLIKTRGQQVTLRCSPKSGHDTVSWYQQALGQGPQFIFQYYEEEERQRGNFPDRFSGHQFPNYSSELNVNALLLGDSALYLCASSPDFQETQYFGPGTRLLVL.

CDR3 protein: CASSYDSNTEAFF. For the CDR3, the DNA is TGTGCCAGCAGTTATGACTCGAACACTGAAGCTTTCTTT. The chain has TRBV9 and TRBJ1-1; D is ambiguous. The germline V and J ends were trimmed by 5 bases and 1 base, with 9 bases remaining between them. The CDR3 has 13 residues. Germline V gene sequence: CDR1 SGDLS, CDR2 YYNGEE.

This clone was seen a single time. This chain uses TRBV6-5 with TRBJ2-7; TRBD2 agrees at 7 bases. J was trimmed by 3 bases and V by 11 bases; bases with no gene match: 7. Germline V gene lookup returns CDR1 MNHEY and CDR2 SVGAGI. The CDR3 is 12 amino acids. The CDR3 sequence: CAGEGPYYEQYF. CDR3 sequence (DNA): TGTGCCGGGGAGGGCCCCTACTACGAGCAGTACTTC.

The chain carries TRBV7-2 and TRBJ2-7; tentative D call: TRBD2 (5 bases). CDR1 SGHTA and CDR2 FQGNSA come from the germline V gene. V was shortened by 1 base and J by 5 bases, with 18 bases between the two germline ends. The CDR3 contains 16 residues. The CDR3 bases are TGTGCCAGCAGCTTAGTGCCGGGATGGAGAGGCGACGAGCAGTACTTC. It specifies CASSLVPGWRGDEQYF.

The chain joins TRBV28 to TRBJ2-3; no reliable D call. The V gene lost 5 bases and the J gene lost 6 bases, with 18 bases spanning the gap. The CDR3 extends over 15 amino acids. Per the germline V gene, CDR1 is MDHEN and CDR2 is SYDVKM. The CDR3 here is CASSLPVRPDDTQYF. As DNA, the CDR3 is TGTGCCAGCAGTCTCCCGGTCCGTCCCGATGATACGCAGTATTTT.

This clone appeared a single time. The chain uses TRBV28 and TRBJ2-7; D is uncertain. CDR1 is MDHEN and CDR2 is SYDVKM in the germline V gene. V shed 6 bases and J shed 7 bases, with 13 bases lying between them. The CDR3 length is 12 residues. The CDR3 DNA is TGTGCCAGCAGCTCTTACCTCGGGGAGCAGTACTTC. Its protein product is CASSSYLGEQYF.

The J gene is TRBJ2-1, the V gene TRBV13, with a tentative D call TRBD2 (6 bases). Trimming shortened V by 5 bases and J by 4 bases, and 15 bases separated the two germline ends. The CDR3 length is 15 residues. In germline, CDR1 is PRHDT, CDR2 FYEKMQ (reference sequence). Here the CDR3 reads CASSLIGTDYNEQFF. In DNA form, the CDR3 reads TGTGCCAGCAGCCTCATAGGGACTGATTACAATGAGCAGTTCTTC.

The chain carries TRBV7-9 and TRBJ2-5; TRBD1 matches 7 bases. Per germline, CDR1 SEHNR and CDR2 FQNEAQ (reference sequence). This CDR3 region has 14 residues. The trim removed 2 bases at V and 7 bases at J, leaving 7 bases unmatched. The CDR3 region has the DNA TGTGCCAGCAGCTTACAGACCCGACAGGGGACCCAGTACTTC. Translation gives CASSLQTRQGTQYF.

This rearrangement joins TRBV19 to TRBJ2-7, with a weak D call TRBD1 (5 bases). The germline CDR1 and CDR2 sequences are LNHDA and SQIVND (reference sequence). The CDR3 spans 14 residues. Trimming took 6 bases from V and 0 from J, leaving 12 bases between them. CDR3 sequence reads: CASSPRDPSYEQYF. For the CDR3, the DNA is TGTGCCAGTAGCCCCAGGGATCCCTCCTACGAGCAGTACTTC.